This T cell receptor (beta chain) was documented in a study of CD8+ T cells in alopecia areata. Broader study findings: Clonality in lesional scalp, especially alopecia totalis/universalis, exceeded that of normal scalp. Scalp sequencing also captures normal skin's resident alphabeta T cells.

cDNA prepared by RNA extraction and subsequent reverse transcription served as the template for sequencing. The repertoire was sequenced with immunoSEQ multiplex PCR; TCRdb's copy has only in-frame clones and lacks some. Of 200,000 to 250,000 clones in the sample, around three fifths were seen once. Trimming left V 1 base short and J 1 base short, with 7 bases between. Germline V gives CDR1 GTSNPN, CDR2 SVGIG (reference sequence). The CDR3 runs to 13 residues. On this clone: Its antigen is not known.

The treatment denotes: oral pan-JAK inhibitor, 5-10 mg twice daily. The specimen was CD4+ T cells sorted from blood, collected at week 4, from a patient treated with tofacitinib. J is TRBJ1-1 and V is TRBV30, with D unresolved. The clonotype was recovered from a human donor with alopecia areata. The CDR3 sequence: CAWSGRRNTEAFF. CDR3 coding DNA: TGTGCCTGGAGTGGGCGGAGGAACACTGAAGCTTTCTTT.